This T cell receptor beta chain is drawn from a study of blood T cell repertoires in COVID-19. This clone has just one count. Some clones are missing from TCRdb's copy, which holds only in-frame ones; the method was immunoSEQ multiplex PCR. The repertoire includes around 180,000 clones, 70% to 90% of them detected once, and about 2% sits in the top ten. The CDR3 is made up of 15 amino acids. CDR1 is KGHDR, CDR2 SFDVKD, per germline. V shed 0 bases and J 10 bases; nucleotides not matched to a gene: 0. The source is a man aged 70 or older with active or convalescent COVID-19. This rearrangement joins TRBV24-1 to TRBJ2-1, with TRBD2 matching 15 bases. Specimen: peripheral blood. CDR3 protein: CATSDLGTSGREQFF. CDR3 DNA sequence: TGTGCCACCAGTGATTTGGGGACTAGCGGGAGGGAGCAGTTCTTC.